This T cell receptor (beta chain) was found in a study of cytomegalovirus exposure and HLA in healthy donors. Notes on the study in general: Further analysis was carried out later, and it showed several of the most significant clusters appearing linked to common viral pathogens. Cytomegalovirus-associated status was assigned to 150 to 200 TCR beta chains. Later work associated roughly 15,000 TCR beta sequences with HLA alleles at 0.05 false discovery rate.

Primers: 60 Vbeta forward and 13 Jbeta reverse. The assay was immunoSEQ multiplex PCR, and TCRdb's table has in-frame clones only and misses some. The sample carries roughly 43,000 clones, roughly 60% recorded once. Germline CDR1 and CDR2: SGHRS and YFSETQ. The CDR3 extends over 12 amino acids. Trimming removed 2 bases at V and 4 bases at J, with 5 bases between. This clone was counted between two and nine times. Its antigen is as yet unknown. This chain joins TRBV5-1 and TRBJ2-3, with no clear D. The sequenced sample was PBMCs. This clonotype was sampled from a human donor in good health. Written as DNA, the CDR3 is TGCGCCAGCAGCTTTCATGCAGATACGCAGTATTTT. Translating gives CASSFHADTQYF.